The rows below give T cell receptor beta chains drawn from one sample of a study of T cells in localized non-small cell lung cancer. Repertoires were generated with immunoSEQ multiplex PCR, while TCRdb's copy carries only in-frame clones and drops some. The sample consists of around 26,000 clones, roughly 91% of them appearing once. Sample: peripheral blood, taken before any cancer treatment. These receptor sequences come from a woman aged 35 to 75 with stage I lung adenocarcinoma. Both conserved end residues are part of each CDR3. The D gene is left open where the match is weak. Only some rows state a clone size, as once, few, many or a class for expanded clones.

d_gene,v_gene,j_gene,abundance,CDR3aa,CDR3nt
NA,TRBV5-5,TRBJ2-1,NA,CASSPTTGNEQFF,TGTGCCAGCAGCCCTACGACAGGTAATGAGCAGTTCTTC
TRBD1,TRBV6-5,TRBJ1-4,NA,CASTTGGADEKLFF,TGTGCCAGCACTACAGGGGGCGCGGATGAAAAACTGTTTTTT
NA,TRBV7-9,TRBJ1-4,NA,CASSNRPAATNEKLFF,TGTGCCAGCAGTAATCGTCCCGCCGCAACTAATGAAAAACTGTTTTTT
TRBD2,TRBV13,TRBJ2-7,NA,CASSPPTSGGAIYYEQYF,TGTGCCAGCAGCCCCCCGACTAGCGGGGGGGCGATATACTACGAGCAGTACTTC
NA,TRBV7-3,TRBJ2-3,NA,CASSLSSERTDTQYF,TGTGCCAGCAGCTTAAGCAGTGAGAGGACAGATACGCAGTATTTT
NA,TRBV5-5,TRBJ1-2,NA,CASSLVVGNYGYTF,TGTGCCAGCAGCTTGGTCGTTGGGAACTATGGCTACACCTTC
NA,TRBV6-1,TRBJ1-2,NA,CASSEGPGQYGYTF,TGTGCCAGCAGTGAGGGGCCCGGGCAGTATGGCTACACCTTC
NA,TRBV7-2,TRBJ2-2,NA,CASSRGGGGGWAGELFF,TGTGCCAGCAGCCGTGGAGGCGGCGGGGGCTGGGCCGGGGAGCTGTTTTTT
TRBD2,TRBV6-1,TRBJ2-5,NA,CASTLAGGQETQYF,TGTGCCAGCACTCTAGCGGGGGGGCAAGAGACCCAGTACTTC
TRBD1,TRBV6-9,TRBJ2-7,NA,CASSYRGQSVTEQYF,TGTGCCAGCAGTTACAGGGGACAGAGTGTAACGGAGCAGTACTTC
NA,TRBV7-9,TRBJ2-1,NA,CASKVLGSNNEQFF,TGTGCCAGCAAAGTCCTCGGGAGTAACAATGAGCAGTTCTTC
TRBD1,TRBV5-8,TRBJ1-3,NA,CASSLDQGGSSGNTIYF,TGTGCCAGCAGCTTGGATCAGGGGGGGAGCTCTGGAAACACCATATATTTT
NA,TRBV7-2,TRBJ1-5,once,CASSLPGYNQPQHF,TGTGCCAGCAGCCTACCGGGGTACAATCAGCCCCAGCATTTT
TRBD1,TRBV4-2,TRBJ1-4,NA,CASSHPGTGEEKLFF,TGTGCCAGCAGCCATCCCGGGACAGGGGAAGAAAAACTGTTTTTT
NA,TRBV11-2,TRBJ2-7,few,CASTPSYEQYF,TGTGCCAGCACCCCCTCCTACGAGCAGTACTTC
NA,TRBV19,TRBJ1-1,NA,CASRGPREGTEAFF,TGTGCCAGTAGAGGCCCCCGGGAAGGCACTGAAGCTTTCTTT
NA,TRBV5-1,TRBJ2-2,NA,CASSPMNTGELFF,TGCGCCAGCAGCCCGATGAACACCGGGGAGCTGTTTTTT
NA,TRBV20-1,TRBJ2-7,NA,CSATDGYEQYF,TGCAGTGCCACGGACGGGTACGAGCAGTACTTC
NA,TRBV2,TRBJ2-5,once,CASILGGSVGGQETQYF,TGTGCCAGCATTTTAGGGGGGTCAGTCGGGGGCCAAGAGACCCAGTACTTC
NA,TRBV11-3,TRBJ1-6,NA,CASSLGLGASPLHF,TGTGCCAGCAGCTTGGGTCTGGGCGCTTCACCCCTCCACTTT
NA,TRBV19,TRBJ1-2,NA,CASSIDAGGGYTF,TGTGCCAGTAGTATAGATGCCGGGGGCGGCTACACCTTC
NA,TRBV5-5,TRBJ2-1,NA,CASSSLTVSYNEQFF,TGTGCCAGCAGTTCTCTCACGGTCTCCTACAATGAGCAGTTCTTC
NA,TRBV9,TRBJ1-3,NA,CASSVEISGNTIYF,TGTGCCAGCAGCGTAGAAATCTCTGGAAACACCATATATTTT
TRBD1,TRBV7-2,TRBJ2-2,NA,CASFRGPNTGELFF,TGTGCCAGCTTCAGGGGGCCGAACACCGGGGAGCTGTTTTTT
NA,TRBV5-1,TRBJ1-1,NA,CASSFLGQRGKGGHTEAFF,TGCGCCAGCAGCTTTTTGGGGCAAAGGGGGAAGGGAGGGCACACTGAAGCTTTCTTT
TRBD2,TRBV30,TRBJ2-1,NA,CAWSVGTSEYNEQFF,TGTGCCTGGAGTGTTGGGACTAGCGAGTACAATGAGCAGTTCTTC
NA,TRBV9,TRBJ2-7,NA,CASSVDQEGREQYF,TGTGCCAGCAGCGTAGATCAAGAAGGGCGGGAGCAGTACTTC
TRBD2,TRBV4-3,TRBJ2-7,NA,CASSLPRTSGTSCYSYEQYF,TGCGCCAGCAGCCTCCCTAGGACTAGCGGGACGTCCTGCTACTCCTACGAGCAGTACTTC
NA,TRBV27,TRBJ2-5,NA,CASSRLDEETQYF,TGTGCCAGCAGTCGACTAGATGAAGAGACCCAGTACTTC
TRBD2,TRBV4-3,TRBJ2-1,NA,CASSPSTSGAQTVNNEQFF,TGCGCCAGCAGCCCATCGACTAGCGGGGCCCAAACTGTAAACAATGAGCAGTTCTTC
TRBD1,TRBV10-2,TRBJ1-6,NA,CASSDLGQGDTPLHF,TGCGCCAGCAGTGATTTGGGACAGGGAGATACACCCCTCCACTTT
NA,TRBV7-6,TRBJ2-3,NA,CASSLAGARADTQYF,TGTGCCAGCAGCCTAGCCGGGGCTAGAGCAGATACGCAGTATTTT
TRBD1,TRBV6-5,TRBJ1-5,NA,CASSPGGGNQPQHF,TGTGCCAGCAGCCCAGGGGGCGGCAATCAGCCCCAGCATTTT
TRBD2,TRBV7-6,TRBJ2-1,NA,CASSSPGTRAEQFF,TGTGCCAGCAGCTCTCCCGGGACTAGGGCTGAGCAGTTCTTC
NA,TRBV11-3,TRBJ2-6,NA,CASSSGTLSSGANVLTF,TGTGCCAGCAGCTCCGGGACACTCAGCTCTGGGGCCAACGTCCTGACTTTC
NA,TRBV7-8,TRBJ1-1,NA,CASSHWGAEAFF,TGTGCCAGCAGCCATTGGGGCGCTGAAGCTTTCTTT
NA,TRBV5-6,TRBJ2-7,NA,CASSSPGRTREQYF,TGTGCCAGCAGCTCCCCAGGGCGTACGAGGGAGCAGTACTTC
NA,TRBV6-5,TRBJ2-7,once,CASSSSYYVGNQQYF,TGTGCCAGCAGTTCTTCCTATTACGTGGGGAATCAGCAGTACTTC
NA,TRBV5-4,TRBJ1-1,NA,CASSFNFGRLTEAFF,TGTGCCAGCAGCTTCAACTTTGGCCGGCTCACTGAAGCTTTCTTT
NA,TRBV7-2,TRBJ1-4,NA,CASSSRGLPNEKLFF,TGTGCCAGCAGCTCCCGGGGCCTCCCCAATGAAAAACTGTTTTTT
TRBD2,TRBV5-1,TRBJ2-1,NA,CASSQAPRTSGRNEQFF,TGCGCCAGCAGTCAAGCTCCCCGGACTAGCGGGAGAAATGAGCAGTTCTTC
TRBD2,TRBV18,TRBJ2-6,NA,CASSPGLAGPSGANVLTF,TGTGCCAGCTCACCTGGACTAGCGGGCCCCTCTGGGGCCAACGTCCTGACTTTC
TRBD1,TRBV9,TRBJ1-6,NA,CASSVSGSEGAWNSPLHF,TGTGCCAGCAGCGTATCCGGGTCGGAGGGGGCTTGGAATTCACCCCTCCACTTT
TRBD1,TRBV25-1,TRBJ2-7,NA,CASNRQGEGGEQYF,TGTGCCAGCAACCGACAGGGGGAAGGAGGAGAGCAGTACTTC
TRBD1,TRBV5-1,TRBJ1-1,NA,CASSLQGAPNTEAFF,TGCGCCAGCAGCTTACAGGGGGCACCGAACACTGAAGCTTTCTTT
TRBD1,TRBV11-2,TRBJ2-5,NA,CASSRGQLQETQYF,TGTGCCAGCAGCCGGGGACAGCTCCAAGAGACCCAGTACTTC
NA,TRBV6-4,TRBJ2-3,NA,CASSDGGAGGDTQYF,TGTGCCAGCAGTGACGGCGGGGCTGGGGGAGATACGCAGTATTTT
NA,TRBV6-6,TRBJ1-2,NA,CASRPGTANYGYTF,TGTGCCAGCAGACCCGGAACAGCTAACTATGGCTACACCTTC
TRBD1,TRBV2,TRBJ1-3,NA,CASRAGTGDGNTIYF,TGTGCCAGCAGGGCCGGGACAGGGGACGGAAACACCATATATTTT
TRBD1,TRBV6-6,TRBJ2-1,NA,CASSIRDRNNEQFF,TGTGCCAGCAGTATCCGGGACAGGAACAATGAGCAGTTCTTC
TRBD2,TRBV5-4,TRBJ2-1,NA,CASSSWTSGGANEQFF,TGTGCCAGCAGCTCCTGGACTAGCGGGGGGGCGAATGAGCAGTTCTTC
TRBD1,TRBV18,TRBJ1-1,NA,CASSPTGDSEAFF,TGTGCCAGCTCACCGACGGGGGACAGTGAAGCTTTCTTT
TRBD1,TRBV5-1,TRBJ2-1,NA,CASSVQGAPLEFF,TGCGCCAGCAGCGTCCAGGGGGCTCCGCTGGAGTTCTTC
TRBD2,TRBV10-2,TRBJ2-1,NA,CASSKGTSEGNEQFF,TGCGCCAGCAGTAAAGGGACTAGCGAAGGCAATGAGCAGTTCTTC
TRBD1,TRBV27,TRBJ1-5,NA,CASSHRGKGFQPQHF,TGTGCCAGCAGTCACAGGGGAAAAGGATTTCAGCCCCAGCATTTT
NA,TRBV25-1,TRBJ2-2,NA,CASSEHGGPGELFF,TGTGCCAGCAGTGAACACGGGGGACCCGGGGAGCTGTTTTTT
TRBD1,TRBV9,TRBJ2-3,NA,CASSRQGVRADTQYF,TGTGCCAGCAGCAGACAGGGGGTGCGCGCAGATACGCAGTATTTT
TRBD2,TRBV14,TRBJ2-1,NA,CASSQPRGRTSAYNEQFF,TGTGCCAGCAGCCAACCCCGGGGGCGGACTAGCGCGTACAATGAGCAGTTCTTC
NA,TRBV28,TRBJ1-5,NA,CASRIDSSTHF,TGTGCCAGCAGGATAGACAGCAGTACACATTTT